This T cell receptor beta chain was captured in a study of blood T cell repertoires in COVID-19. Study at large: Samples representing acute and convalescent COVID-19 were sourced from the United States, Italy and Spain. The cDNA or gDNA used as material had been derived from T cells, B-cell-depleted T cells, or PBMCs.

The authors' processing: Estimation of nucleated cell counts was performed using reference gene primer amplification. The repertoire was sequenced with immunoSEQ multiplex PCR; TCRdb's copy has only in-frame clones and lacks some. V and J calls and clone size are given by that table; D and trimming were obtained from the DNA. The top ten hold approximately 10% of the sample, which has approximately 160,000 clones, roughly four fifths seen once. The CDR3 is 13 amino acids. Germline V lookup: CDR1 ENHRY, CDR2 SYGVKD. V was pared by 8 bases and J by 5 bases, with 5 bases of the junction left unmatched. The rearrangement joins TRBV10-3 to TRBJ2-2, with 7 bases matching TRBD2. This receptor was identified in a human donor in a cohort sampled during active COVID-19. Sequenced: peripheral blood. CDR3 in amino acids: CAIGGSRTGELFF. The CDR3 bases are TGTGCCATCGGCGGGAGCAGGACCGGGGAGCTGTTTTTT.